This TCR beta chain emerged from a study of cytomegalovirus exposure and HLA in healthy donors. Overall study: Findings of an earlier analysis included 110 million or so unique TCR beta sequences from some 180 million T cells. Drawn from HLA-typed donors, tens of millions of unique TCRs were held in an early data release.

PCR was performed using 60 Vbeta and 13 Jbeta primers. Assay used: immunoSEQ multiplex PCR; TCRdb lists only in-frame clones, some missing. The sample consists of 85,000 to 100,000 clones, over 70% of them appearing once. There are a few counts of this clone. Its specificity is not known. This CDR3 is built from 16 residues. Germline V gene sequence: CDR1 LGHNA, CDR2 YSLEER. V was clipped by 1 base and J by 3 bases; unmatched bases: 3. Study results and caveats: What TCR beta sequences reportedly achieved was accurate prediction of HLA-A and HLA-B alleles in most subjects. The likely origin of a cluster of highly shared sequence variants was a sequencing artifact.

The chain is built from TRBV4-3 and TRBJ2-7; 13 positions match TRBD2. The source is a man aged 50-59 years in good health and CMV-seropositive. Sample: PBMCs. The CDR3 DNA sequence: TGCGCCAGCAGCCAAGCCGGGACTAGCGGGAACTACGAGCAGTACTTC. Translated: CASSQAGTSGNYEQYF.